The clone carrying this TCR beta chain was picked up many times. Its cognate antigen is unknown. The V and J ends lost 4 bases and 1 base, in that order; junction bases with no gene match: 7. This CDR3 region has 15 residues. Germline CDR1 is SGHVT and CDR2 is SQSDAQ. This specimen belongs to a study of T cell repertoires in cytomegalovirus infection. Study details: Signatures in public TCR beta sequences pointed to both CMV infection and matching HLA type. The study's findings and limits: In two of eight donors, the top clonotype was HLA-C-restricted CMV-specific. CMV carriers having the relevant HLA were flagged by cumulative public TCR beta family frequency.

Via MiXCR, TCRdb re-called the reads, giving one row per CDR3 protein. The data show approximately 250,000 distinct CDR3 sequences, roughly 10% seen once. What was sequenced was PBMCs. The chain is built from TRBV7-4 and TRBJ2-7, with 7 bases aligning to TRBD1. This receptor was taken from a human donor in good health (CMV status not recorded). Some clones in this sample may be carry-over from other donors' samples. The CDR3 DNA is TGTGCCAGCAGCTCAGCCGGGACAGCTTCCTACGAGCAGTACTTC. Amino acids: CASSSAGTASYEQYF.